This record concerns one T cell receptor beta chain sequence. This table comes from immunoSEQ multiplex PCR, and its TCRdb copy is limited to in-frame clones, with some not included. This sample carries 35,000 to 45,000 clones, about 88% of them seen once, and the ten largest clones take 2.4%. This sample was included in a study of blood T cell repertoires in COVID-19. Study as a whole: In each case, the material was cDNA or gDNA derived from T cells, B-cell-depleted T cells, or PBMCs.

Germline values: CDR1 LNHDA, CDR2 SQIVND (reference sequence). The V end was cut by 0 bases, the J end by 3 bases, with 11 bases between. The CDR3 has 15 residues. Material for sequencing was peripheral blood. The receptor comes from a human donor in a cohort sampled during active COVID-19. The J gene is TRBJ1-2, the V gene TRBV19, with D tentatively TRBD1 (5 bases). Here the CDR3 reads CASSIDPRQYYGYTF. CDR3 coding DNA: TGTGCCAGTAGTATAGATCCGAGACAGTACTATGGCTACACCTTC.